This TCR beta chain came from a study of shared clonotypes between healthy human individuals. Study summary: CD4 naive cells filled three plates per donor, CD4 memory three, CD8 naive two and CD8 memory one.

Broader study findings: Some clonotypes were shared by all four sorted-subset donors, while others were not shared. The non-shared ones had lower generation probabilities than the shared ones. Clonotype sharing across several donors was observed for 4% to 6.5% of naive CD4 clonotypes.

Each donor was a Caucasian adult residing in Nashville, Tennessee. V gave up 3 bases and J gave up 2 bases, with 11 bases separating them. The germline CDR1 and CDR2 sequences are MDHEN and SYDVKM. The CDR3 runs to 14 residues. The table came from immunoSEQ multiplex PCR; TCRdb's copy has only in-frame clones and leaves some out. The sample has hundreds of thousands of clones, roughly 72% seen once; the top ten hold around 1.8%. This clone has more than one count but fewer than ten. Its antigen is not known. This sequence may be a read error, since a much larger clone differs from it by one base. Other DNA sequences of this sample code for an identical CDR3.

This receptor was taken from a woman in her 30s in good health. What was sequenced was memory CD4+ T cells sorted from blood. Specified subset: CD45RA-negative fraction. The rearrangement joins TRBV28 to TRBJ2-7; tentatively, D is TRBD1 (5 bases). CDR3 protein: CASSFLQGPYEQYF. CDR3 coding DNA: TGTGCCAGCAGTTTTCTCCAGGGCCCCTACGAGCAGTACTTC.